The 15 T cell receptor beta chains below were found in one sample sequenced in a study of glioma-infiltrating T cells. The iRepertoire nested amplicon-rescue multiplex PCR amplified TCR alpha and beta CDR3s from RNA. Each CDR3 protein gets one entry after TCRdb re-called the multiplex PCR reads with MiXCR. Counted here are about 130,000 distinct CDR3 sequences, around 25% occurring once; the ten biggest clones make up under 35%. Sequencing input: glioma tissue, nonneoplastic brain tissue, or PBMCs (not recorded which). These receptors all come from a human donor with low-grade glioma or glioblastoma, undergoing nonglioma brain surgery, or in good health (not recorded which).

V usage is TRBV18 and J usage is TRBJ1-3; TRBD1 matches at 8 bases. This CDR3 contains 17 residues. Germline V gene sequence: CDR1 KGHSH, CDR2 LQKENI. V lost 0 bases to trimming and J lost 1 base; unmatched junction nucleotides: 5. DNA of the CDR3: TGTGCCAGCTCACCACCGACAGGGGCTAATTCTGGAAACACCATATATTTT. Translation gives CASSPPTGANSGNTIYF.

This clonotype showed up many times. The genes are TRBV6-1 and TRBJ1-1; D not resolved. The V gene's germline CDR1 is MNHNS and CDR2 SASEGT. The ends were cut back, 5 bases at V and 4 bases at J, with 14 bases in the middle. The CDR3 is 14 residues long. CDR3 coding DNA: TGTGCCAGCAGTTACAGCGCACACGGCACTGAAGCTTTCTTT. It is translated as CASSYSAHGTEAFF.

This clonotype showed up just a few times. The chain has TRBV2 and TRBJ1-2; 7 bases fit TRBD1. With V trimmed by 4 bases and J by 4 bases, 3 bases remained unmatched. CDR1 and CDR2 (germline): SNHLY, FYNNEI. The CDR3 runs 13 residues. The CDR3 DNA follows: TGTGCCAGCAGTGTGGACAGGAGCTATGGCTACACCTTC. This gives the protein CASSVDRSYGYTF.

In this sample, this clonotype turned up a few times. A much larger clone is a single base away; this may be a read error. This CDR3 reads CATSPRRTSGGQETKYF. The CDR3, as DNA: TGTGCCACCAGTCCGAGGAGGACTAGCGGGGGCCAAGAGACCAAGTACTTC. The chain uses TRBV15 and TRBJ2-5; 13 bases align to TRBD2. From germline, CDR1 is LNHNV and CDR2 YYDKDF (reference sequence). This CDR3 spans 17 amino acids.

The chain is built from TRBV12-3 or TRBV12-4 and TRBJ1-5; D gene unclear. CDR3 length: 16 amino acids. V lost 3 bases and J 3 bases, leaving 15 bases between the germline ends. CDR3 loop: CASSFGQTYPNQPQHF. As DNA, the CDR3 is TGTGCCAGCAGTTTCGGGCAGACTTATCCCAATCAGCCCCAGCATTTT.

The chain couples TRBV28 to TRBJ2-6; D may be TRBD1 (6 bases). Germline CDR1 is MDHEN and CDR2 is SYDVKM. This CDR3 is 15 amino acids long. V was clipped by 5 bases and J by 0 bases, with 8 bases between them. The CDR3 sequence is CASSVQGSGANVLTF. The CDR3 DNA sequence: TGTGCCAGCAGTGTACAGGGCTCTGGGGCCAACGTCCTGACTTTC.

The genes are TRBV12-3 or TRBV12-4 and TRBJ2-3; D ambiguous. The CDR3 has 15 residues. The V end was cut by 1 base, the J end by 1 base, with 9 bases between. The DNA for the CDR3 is TGTGCCAGCAGTTTAGGCGCCCTCGGCACAGATACGCAGTATTTT. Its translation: CASSLGALGTDTQYF.

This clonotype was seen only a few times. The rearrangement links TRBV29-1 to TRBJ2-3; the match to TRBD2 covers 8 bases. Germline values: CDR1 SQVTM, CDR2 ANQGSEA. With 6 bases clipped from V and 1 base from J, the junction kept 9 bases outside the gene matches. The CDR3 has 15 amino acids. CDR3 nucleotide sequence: TGCAGCGTGGATGACAGTAGCGGGGGCACAGATACGCAGTATTTT. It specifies CSVDDSSGGTDTQYF.

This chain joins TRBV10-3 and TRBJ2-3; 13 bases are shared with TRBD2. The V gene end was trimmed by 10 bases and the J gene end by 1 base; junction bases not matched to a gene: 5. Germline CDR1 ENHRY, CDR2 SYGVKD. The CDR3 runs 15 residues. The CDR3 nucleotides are TGTGCCACCAGGGGGACTAGCGGGGGCACAGATACGCAGTATTTT. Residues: CATRGTSGGTDTQYF.

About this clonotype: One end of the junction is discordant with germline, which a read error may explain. The DNA for the CDR3 is TGCGCCAGCAGGTTGGCGACAGGGAATCAGCCCCAGCATTTT. Protein: CASRLATGNQPQHF. The chain combines TRBV5-1 with TRBJ1-5; 7 bases agree with TRBD1. CDR3 length equals 14 residues. Germline-derived CDR1 and CDR2 are SGHRS and YFSETQ. The variable domain in full, completed from reference TRBV5-1 and TRBJ1-5, reads KAGVTQTPRYLIKTRGQQVTLSCSPISGHRSVSWYQQTPGQGLQFLFEYFSETQRNKGNFPGRFSGRQFSNSRSEMNVSTLELGDSALYLCASRLATGNQPQHFGDGTRLSIL.

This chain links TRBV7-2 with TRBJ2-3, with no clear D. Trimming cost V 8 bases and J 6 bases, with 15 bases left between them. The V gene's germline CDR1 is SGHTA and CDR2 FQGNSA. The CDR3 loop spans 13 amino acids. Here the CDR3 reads CASEKLILDTQYF. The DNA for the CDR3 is TGTGCCAGCGAGAAACTCATTCTGGATACGCAGTATTTT.

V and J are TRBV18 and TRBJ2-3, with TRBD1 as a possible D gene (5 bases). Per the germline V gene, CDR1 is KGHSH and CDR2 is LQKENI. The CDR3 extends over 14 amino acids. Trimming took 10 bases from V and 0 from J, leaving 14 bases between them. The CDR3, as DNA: TGTGCCACCCAGCCGAGACAGAGCACAGATACGCAGTATTTT. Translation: CATQPRQSTDTQYF.

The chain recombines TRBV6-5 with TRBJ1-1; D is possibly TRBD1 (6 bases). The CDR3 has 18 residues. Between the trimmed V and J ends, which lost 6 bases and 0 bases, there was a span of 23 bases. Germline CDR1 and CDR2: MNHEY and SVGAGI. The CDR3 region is CASSAPQGGGFMNTEAFF. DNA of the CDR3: TGTGCCAGCAGCGCCCCCCAGGGAGGGGGATTCATGAACACTGAAGCTTTCTTT.

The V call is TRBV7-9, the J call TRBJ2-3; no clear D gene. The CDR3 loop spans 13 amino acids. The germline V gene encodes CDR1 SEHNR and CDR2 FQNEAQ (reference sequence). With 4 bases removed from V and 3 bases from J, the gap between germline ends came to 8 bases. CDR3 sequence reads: CASSSYGTDTQYF. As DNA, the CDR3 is TGTGCCAGCAGCTCGTACGGTACAGATACGCAGTATTTT.

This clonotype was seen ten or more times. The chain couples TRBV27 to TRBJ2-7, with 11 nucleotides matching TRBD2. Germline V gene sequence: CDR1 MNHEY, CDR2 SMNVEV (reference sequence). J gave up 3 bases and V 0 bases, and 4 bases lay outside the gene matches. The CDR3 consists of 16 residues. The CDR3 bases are TGTGCCAGCAGTTTATCGTTAGCGGGGGGGCTCTACGAGCAGTACGTC. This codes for CASSLSLAGGLYEQYV.